Sequencing of this T cell receptor (beta chain) was carried out in a study of metastatic and nonmetastatic thyroid tumors. On the study more broadly: Patients with malignant and benign thyroid disease provided blood and tumor or nodule tissue, whose repertoires were compared. Broader study findings: The reported finding was significantly higher TCR beta diversity in malignant thyroid tumors relative to benign nodules, in blood and tumor.

Turning to this clone: What it binds is unknown.

Per the authors' pipeline: The study took CDR3 differences across clinicopathological groups and made a distant-metastasis classifier for papillary thyroid cancer from them. MiXCR was used by TCRdb to re-call the PCR reads. These V and J calls derive from TCRdb rather than the authors' analysis. This table holds about 27,000 clones, around 24% found once. Patients had received no treatment of any kind before thyroid surgery. The CDR3 runs to 14 residues. V was pared by 4 bases and J by 1 base, with 11 bases between. V and J are TRBV12-3 or TRBV12-4 and TRBJ2-7; D is unresolved. Sequencing was done on a sample of blood. This TCR came from a female donor with papillary thyroid cancer or a benign thyroid nodule (not recorded which). Some clones in this sample may be carry-over from other donors' samples. CDR3 amino acids: CASSSSLWSYEQYF. In DNA form, the CDR3 reads TGTGCCAGCAGTTCCTCCCTGTGGTCCTACGAGCAGTACTTC.